This T cell receptor (beta chain) originates from a study of control samples from healthy donors and cancer patients. Method: immunoSEQ multiplex PCR; TCRdb's copy keeps in-frame clones and lacks some. The data hold more than 75,000 clones, with roughly 90% observed a single time. The CDR3 has 13 amino acids. Per the germline V gene, CDR1 is SGHRS and CDR2 is YFSETQ. Deletions cut 4 bases from V and 4 bases from J, with 9 bases between. The sample was PBMCs. This sequence was found in an older woman with head and neck cancer. V and J are TRBV5-1 and TRBJ1-3; D gene unclear. The CDR3 spells CASSIDLGNTIYF. In DNA, the CDR3 is TGCGCCAGCAGCATCGACCTGGGAAACACCATATATTTT.